These 9 T cell receptor beta chains came from one sample sequenced in a study of blood T cell repertoires in COVID-19. Using immunoSEQ multiplex PCR, the repertoire was profiled, and TCRdb retains in-frame clones only, with some absent. Of hundreds of thousands of clones listed, around 87% are singletons. The sequenced material came from peripheral blood. The receptors originated from a man between 65 and 79 years old with acute or convalescent COVID-19.

The table lists this clone with a count of one. The gene calls are TRBV28 and TRBJ2-5; no clear D. The V gene lost 3 bases and the J gene lost 5 bases, with 7 bases spanning the gap. From germline, CDR1 is MDHEN and CDR2 SYDVKM. The CDR3 covers 12 residues. CDR3 nucleotide sequence: TGTGCCAGCAGTTTCAGATTGGAGACCCAGTACTTC. Translating it yields CASSFRLETQYF. Based on the CDR3 plus reference TRBV28 and TRBJ2-5, the full variable domain is DVKVTQSSRYLVKRTGEKVFLECVQDMDHENMFWYRQDPGLGLRLIYFSYDVKMKEKGDIPEGYSVSREKKERFSLILESASTNQTSMYLCASSFRLETQYFGPGTRLLVL.

V and J are TRBV12-3 or TRBV12-4 and TRBJ1-2, with a tentative D call TRBD1 (6 bases). The CDR3 extends over 13 amino acids. V shed 2 bases and J shed 2 bases, with 6 bases lying between them. The CDR3 bases are TGTGCCAGCAGTTTACAGGGGAACTATGGCTACACCTTC. Its translation: CASSLQGNYGYTF.

V gene TRBV28 combines with J gene TRBJ2-7, with 8 positions matching TRBD1. Germline loops: CDR1 MDHEN, CDR2 SYDVKM. With 6 bases clipped from V and 5 bases from J, the junction kept 9 bases outside the gene matches. The CDR3 length is 14 residues. CDR3 residues: CASSLRDRGHEQYF. CDR3 DNA sequence: TGTGCCAGCAGCCTTAGAGACAGGGGCCACGAGCAGTACTTC.

The V gene is TRBV6-2 or TRBV6-3, the J gene TRBJ2-2; 7 bases agree with TRBD1. Germline V gives CDR1 MNHEY, CDR2 SVGEGT. The CDR3 has 16 amino acids. With 5 bases clipped from V and 2 bases from J, the junction kept 8 bases outside the gene matches. The CDR3 DNA follows: TGTGCCAGCAGTCAACTGACAGGGCTAAACACCGGGGAGCTGTTTTTT. It translates to CASSQLTGLNTGELFF.

The chain has TRBV6-2 or TRBV6-3 and TRBJ2-1; possible D gene TRBD2, 5 bases. Germline assignment: CDR1 MNHEY and CDR2 SVGEGT. The CDR3 is 12 residues long. V was cut by 4 bases and J by 12 bases, with 13 bases left in between. The CDR3, as DNA: TGTGCCAGCAGTTCCGCTAGCCGGGGGCAGTTCTTC. This sequence encodes CASSSASRGQFF.

The V gene is TRBV3-1 (or the pseudogene TRBV3-2), the J gene TRBJ1-1; D remains ambiguous. CDR3 length: 13 residues. Germline CDR1 and CDR2: LGHDT and YNNKEL (reference sequence). V was clipped by 3 bases and J by 1 base, with 6 bases between them. The CDR3 DNA sequence: TGTGCCAGCAGCCAGTCGGGGAACACTGAAGCTTTCTTT. This codes for CASSQSGNTEAFF.

The rearrangement links TRBV19 to TRBJ1-1; D is undetermined. There are 11 residues in the CDR3. Looked up from germline, CDR1 is LNHDA and CDR2 is SQIVND (reference sequence). Between the trimmed V and J ends, which lost 4 bases and 7 bases, there was a span of 7 bases. CDR3 nucleotides: TGTGCCAGTAGTAAACAGTTTGAAGCTTTCTTT. This encodes CASSKQFEAFF.

The gene calls are TRBV28 and TRBJ1-3; D is perhaps TRBD1 (5 bases). Germline CDR1 is MDHEN and CDR2 is SYDVKM. This CDR3 contains 15 residues. The V and J ends lost 2 bases and 3 bases respectively, with 11 bases between them. Written as DNA, the CDR3 is TGTGCCAGCAGTTTAGCAGGGTATGGTGGAAACACCATATATTTT. It codes for CASSLAGYGGNTIYF.

The rearrangement joins TRBV15 to TRBJ1-3; unclear D gene. Trimming pared 0 bases from V and 4 bases from J, leaving 7 bases between. This CDR3 is 14 amino acids long. CDR1 is LNHNV, CDR2 YYDKDF, per germline (reference sequence). The CDR3 sequence: CATSREAHGNTIYF. The CDR3 nucleotides read TGTGCCACCAGCAGAGAGGCCCACGGAAACACCATATATTTT.